This T cell receptor beta chain was sequenced for a study of blood T cell repertoires in COVID-19. Overall study: The origin of the acute and convalescent COVID-19 samples was the United States, Italy and Spain.

Trimming cost V 5 bases and J 0 bases; bases outside gene matches: 3. CDR1 is LGHDT and CDR2 is YNNKEL in the germline V gene (reference sequence). The CDR3 contains 15 residues. In the authors' workflow: Estimation of nucleated cell counts was performed using reference gene primer amplification. Assay: immunoSEQ multiplex PCR; the TCRdb copy retains only in-frame clones and omits some. Clonal size and the V and J genes are those of that table, whereas D and trimming came from the DNA. In the table there are approximately 210,000 clones, roughly 82% of which are singletons. Sequences were obtained from peripheral blood. The TCR originated in a woman in her thirties or forties with acute or convalescent COVID-19. J is TRBJ2-1 and V is TRBV3-1 (or the pseudogene TRBV3-2); 8 bases map to TRBD2. CDR3 coding DNA: TGTGCCAGCAGCTCGCGGGAGGCCTCCTACAATGAGCAGTTCTTC. The encoded protein is CASSSREASYNEQFF.